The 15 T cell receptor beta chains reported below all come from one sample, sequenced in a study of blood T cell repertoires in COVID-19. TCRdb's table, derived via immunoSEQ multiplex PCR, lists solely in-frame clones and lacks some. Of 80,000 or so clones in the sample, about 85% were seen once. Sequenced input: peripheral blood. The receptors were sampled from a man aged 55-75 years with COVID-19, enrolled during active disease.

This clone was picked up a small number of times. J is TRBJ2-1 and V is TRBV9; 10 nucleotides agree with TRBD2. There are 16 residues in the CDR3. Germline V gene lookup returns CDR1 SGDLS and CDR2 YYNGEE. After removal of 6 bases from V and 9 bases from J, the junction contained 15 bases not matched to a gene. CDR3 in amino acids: CASNQRGGFGPSEQFF. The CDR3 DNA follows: TGTGCCAGCAACCAGCGGGGGGGTTTCGGCCCCTCTGAGCAGTTCTTC.

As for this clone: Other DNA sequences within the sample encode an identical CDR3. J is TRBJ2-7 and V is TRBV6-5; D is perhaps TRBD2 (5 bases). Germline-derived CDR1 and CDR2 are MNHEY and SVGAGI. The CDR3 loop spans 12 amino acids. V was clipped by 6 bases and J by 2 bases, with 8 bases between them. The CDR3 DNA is TGTGCCAGCAGCCCCGGGACCTACGAGCAGTACTTC. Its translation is CASSPGTYEQYF.

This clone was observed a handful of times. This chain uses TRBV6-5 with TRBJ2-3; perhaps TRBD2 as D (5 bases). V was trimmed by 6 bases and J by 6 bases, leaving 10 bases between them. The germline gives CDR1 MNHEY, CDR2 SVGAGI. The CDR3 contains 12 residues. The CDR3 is CASRLASDTQYF. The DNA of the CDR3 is TGTGCCAGCAGGTTAGCGTCGGATACGCAGTATTTT.

The CDR3 nucleotides read TGTGCCAGCAGCTTAGCGGGCGTATGGGAGACCCAGTACTTC. Translating gives CASSLAGVWETQYF. The chain carries TRBV7-2 and TRBJ2-5; no firm D call. The V and J ends lost 0 bases and 5 bases respectively, with 10 bases between them. Germline V CDR1 and CDR2: SGHTA, FQGNSA. This CDR3 contains 14 residues.

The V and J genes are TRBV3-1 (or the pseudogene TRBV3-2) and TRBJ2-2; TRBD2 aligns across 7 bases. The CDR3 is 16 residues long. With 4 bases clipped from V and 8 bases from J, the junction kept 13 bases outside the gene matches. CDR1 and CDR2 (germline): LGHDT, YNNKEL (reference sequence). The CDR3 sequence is CASSRREPGLGGELFF. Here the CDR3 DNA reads TGTGCCAGCAGCCGGCGGGAGCCGGGGCTAGGGGGGGAGCTGTTTTTT.

The CDR3 spells CASSLAGTSAGNEQFF. The CDR3 region has the DNA TGCGCCAGCAGCTTGGCAGGGACTAGCGCCGGCAATGAGCAGTTCTTC. The chain has TRBV5-1 and TRBJ2-1; 10 nucleotides agree with TRBD2. CDR3 length equals 16 residues. V was pared by 0 bases and J by 6 bases, with 6 bases of the junction left unmatched. Germline loops: CDR1 SGHRS, CDR2 YFSETQ.

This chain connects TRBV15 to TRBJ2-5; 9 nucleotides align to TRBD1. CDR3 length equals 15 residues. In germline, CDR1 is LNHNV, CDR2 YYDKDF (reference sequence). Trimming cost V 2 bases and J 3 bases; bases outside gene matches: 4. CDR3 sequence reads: CATSRTWDREETQYF. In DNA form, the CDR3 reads TGTGCCACCAGCAGAACCTGGGACAGGGAAGAGACCCAGTACTTC.

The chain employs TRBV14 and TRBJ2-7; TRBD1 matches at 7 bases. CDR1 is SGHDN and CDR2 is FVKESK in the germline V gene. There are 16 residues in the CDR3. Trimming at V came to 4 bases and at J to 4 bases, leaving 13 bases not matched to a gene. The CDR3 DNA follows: TGTGCCAGCAGCCCCCTGACGGGACAGCGAACTTACGAGCAGTACTTC. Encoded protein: CASSPLTGQRTYEQYF.

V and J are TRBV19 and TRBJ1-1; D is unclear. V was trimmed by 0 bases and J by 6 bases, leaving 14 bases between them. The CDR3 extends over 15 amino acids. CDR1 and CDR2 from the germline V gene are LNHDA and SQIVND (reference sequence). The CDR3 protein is CASSIDLIAGAEAFF. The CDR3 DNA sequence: TGTGCCAGTAGTATAGATCTGATAGCGGGCGCTGAAGCTTTCTTT.

CDR3 sequence (DNA): TGTGCCAGTACCTCAGGTGGATTAGCTAGCGAGACCCAGTACTTC. Its translation is CASTSGGLASETQYF. The chain has TRBV19 and TRBJ2-5, with D perhaps matching TRBD2 (5 bases). Germline V lookup: CDR1 LNHDA, CDR2 SQIVND (reference sequence). The CDR3 contains 15 residues. Deletions cut 7 bases from V and 5 bases from J, with 20 bases between.

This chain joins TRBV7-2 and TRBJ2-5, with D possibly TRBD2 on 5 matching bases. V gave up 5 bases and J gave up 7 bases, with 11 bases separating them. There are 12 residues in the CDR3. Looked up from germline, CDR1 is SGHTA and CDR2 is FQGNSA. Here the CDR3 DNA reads TGTGCCAGCAGCCGGTACGAGGGGACCCAGTACTTC. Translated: CASSRYEGTQYF.

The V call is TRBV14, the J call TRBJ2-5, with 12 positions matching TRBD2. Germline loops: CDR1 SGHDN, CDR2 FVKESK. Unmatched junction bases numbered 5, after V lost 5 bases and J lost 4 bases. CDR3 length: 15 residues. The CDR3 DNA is TGTGCCAGCAGCTCACTAGCGGGAGGAGGAGAGACCCAGTACTTC. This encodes CASSSLAGGGETQYF.

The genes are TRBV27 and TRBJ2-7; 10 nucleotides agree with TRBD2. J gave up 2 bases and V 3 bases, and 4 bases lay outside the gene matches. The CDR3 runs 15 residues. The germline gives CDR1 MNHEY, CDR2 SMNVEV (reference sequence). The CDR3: CASSFLGTSAYEQYF. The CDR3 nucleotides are TGTGCCAGCAGTTTCCTCGGGACTAGCGCCTACGAGCAGTACTTC.

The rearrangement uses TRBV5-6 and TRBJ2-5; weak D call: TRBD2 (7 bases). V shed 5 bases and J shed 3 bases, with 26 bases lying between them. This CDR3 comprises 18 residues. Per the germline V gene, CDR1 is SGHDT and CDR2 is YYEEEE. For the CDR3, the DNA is TGTGCCAGCAGGGGGCAGGGGATCCCCAGCGGGGTAGAAGAGACCCAGTACTTC. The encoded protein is CASRGQGIPSGVEETQYF.

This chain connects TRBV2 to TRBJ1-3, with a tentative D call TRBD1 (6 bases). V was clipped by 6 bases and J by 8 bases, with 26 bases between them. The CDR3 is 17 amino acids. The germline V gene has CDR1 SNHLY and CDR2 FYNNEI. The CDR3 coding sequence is TGTGCCAGCAGCATGGTTCAGGGGCGAATGTTTTTGGACACCATATATTTT. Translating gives CASSMVQGRMFLDTIYF.